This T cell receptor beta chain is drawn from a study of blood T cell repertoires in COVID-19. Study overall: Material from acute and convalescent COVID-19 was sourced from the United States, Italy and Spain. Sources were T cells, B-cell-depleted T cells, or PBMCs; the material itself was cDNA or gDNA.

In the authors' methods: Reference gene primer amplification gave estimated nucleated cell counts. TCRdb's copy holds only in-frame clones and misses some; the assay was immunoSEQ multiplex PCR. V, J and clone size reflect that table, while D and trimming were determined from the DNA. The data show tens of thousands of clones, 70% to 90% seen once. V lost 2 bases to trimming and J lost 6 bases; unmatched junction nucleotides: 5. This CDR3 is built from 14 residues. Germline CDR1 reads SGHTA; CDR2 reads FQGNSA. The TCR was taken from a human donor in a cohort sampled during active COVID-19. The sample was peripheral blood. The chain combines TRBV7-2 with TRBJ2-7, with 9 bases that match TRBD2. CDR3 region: CASSLNGGGGEQYF. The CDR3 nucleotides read TGTGCCAGCAGCTTAAACGGCGGGGGGGGCGAGCAGTACTTC.